Sequencing of this TCR beta chain was carried out in a study of shared clonotypes between healthy human individuals. On this clone itself: Its antigen is as yet unknown.

The length of the CDR3 is 17 residues. Trimming removed 5 bases at V and 4 bases at J, with 18 bases between. Germline V gene sequence: CDR1 SGHTA, CDR2 FQGNSA. Broader study findings: The study found lower generation probabilities in non-shared clonotypes than in those shared by all four donors. Large sequencing depth failed to make sorted-subset sequencing complete, rarefaction showed.

The authors divided CD4+ cells into CD45RA+ naive and CD45RA-negative memory subsets. Generated by immunoSEQ multiplex PCR, the TCRdb table keeps only in-frame clones and is missing some. The table includes 2 million to 2.5 million clones, around 95% detected once. Material for sequencing was naive CD4+ T cells sorted from blood. Subset defined: CD45RA+ positively selected. The rearrangement joins TRBV7-2 to TRBJ1-6; D ambiguous. This TCR was recovered from a man aged 18-30 years in good health. As DNA, the CDR3 is TGTGCCAGCAGCCCCGAATCCAGAGTCTTGTATAATTCACCCCTCCACTTT. This translates into CASSPESRVLYNSPLHF.